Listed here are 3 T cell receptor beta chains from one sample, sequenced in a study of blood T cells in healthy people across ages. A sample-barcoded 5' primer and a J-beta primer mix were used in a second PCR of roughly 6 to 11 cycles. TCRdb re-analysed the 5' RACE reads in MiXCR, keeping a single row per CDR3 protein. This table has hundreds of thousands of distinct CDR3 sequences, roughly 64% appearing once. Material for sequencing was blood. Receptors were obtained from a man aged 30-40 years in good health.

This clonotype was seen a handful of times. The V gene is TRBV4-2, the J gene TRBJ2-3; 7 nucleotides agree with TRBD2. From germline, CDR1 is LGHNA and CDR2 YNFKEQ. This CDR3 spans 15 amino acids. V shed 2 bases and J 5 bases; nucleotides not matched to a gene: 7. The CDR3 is CASSQSSGTGDTQYF. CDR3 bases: TGTGCCAGCAGCCAATCTAGCGGAACGGGAGATACGCAGTATTTT.

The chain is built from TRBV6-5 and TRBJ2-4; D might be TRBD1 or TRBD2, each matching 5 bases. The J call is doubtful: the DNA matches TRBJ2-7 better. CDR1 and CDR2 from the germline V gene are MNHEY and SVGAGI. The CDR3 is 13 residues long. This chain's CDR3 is CASRMMGEYEQYF. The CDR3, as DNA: TGTGCCAGCAGGATGATGGGGGAGTACGAGCAGTACTTC.

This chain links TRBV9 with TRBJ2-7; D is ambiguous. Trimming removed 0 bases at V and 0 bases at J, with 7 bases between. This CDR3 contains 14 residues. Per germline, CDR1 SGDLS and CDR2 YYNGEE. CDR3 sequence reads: CASSVDRSSYEQYF. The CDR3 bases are TGTGCCAGCAGCGTAGATAGAAGCTCCTACGAGCAGTACTTC.